Listed here are 3 T cell receptor beta chains from one sample, sequenced in a study of Graves' ophthalmopathy and Graves' hyperthyroidism. Amplified material comprised TCR beta CDR3 regions derived from RNA transcripts. Second-round multiplex PCR followed a first-round RT-PCR using HTBI primers. A single record per CDR3 protein comes from TCRdb applying MiXCR to the multiplex PCR reads. The repertoire holds 500,000 to 700,000 distinct CDR3 sequences, with about two fifths as singletons. Input material: peripheral blood or thyroid tissue (not recorded which). These receptors all stem from an adult man with Graves' hyperthyroidism.

This clonotype was recorded at least ten times. CDR3 nucleotides: TGCGCCAGCACCAAAGGGGGTTCGAACACTGAAGCTTTCTTT. Translating gives CASTKGGSNTEAFF. The chain couples TRBV5-1 to TRBJ1-1, with D maybe TRBD1 (6 bases). CDR1 is SGHRS, CDR2 YFSETQ, per germline. The length of the CDR3 is 14 residues. The V gene lost 6 bases and the J gene lost 1 base, with 13 bases spanning the gap. The full variable domain, in which reference TRBV5-1 and TRBJ1-1 provide the parts outside the CDR3, is KAGVTQTPRYLIKTRGQQVTLSCSPISGHRSVSWYQQTPGQGLQFLFEYFSETQRNKGNFPGRFSGRQFSNSRSEMNVSTLELGDSALYLCASTKGGSNTEAFFGQGTRLTVV.

This clonotype was picked up a small number of times. The chain joins TRBV19 to TRBJ1-1, with D uncertain. The CDR3 contains 14 residues. Per germline, CDR1 LNHDA and CDR2 SQIVND (reference sequence). V gave up 11 bases and J gave up 5 bases, with 21 bases separating them. CDR3 sequence reads: CAWSADLRDTEAFF. CDR3 in DNA: TGTGCCTGGAGTGCAGATCTAAGGGATACTGAAGCTTTCTTT.

The V call is TRBV7-9, the J call TRBJ2-7, with TRBD1 matching 8 bases. Germline CDR1 and CDR2: SEHNR and FQNEAQ (reference sequence). The CDR3 runs to 15 residues. The V segment lost 3 bases and the J segment 2 bases; nucleotides outside the gene matches: 6. CDR3 DNA sequence: TGTGCCAGCAGCTTTTCAGGGGGCGTTGCCTACGAGCAGTACTTC. Translated: CASSFSGGVAYEQYF.